Sequencing of this T cell receptor beta chain was carried out in a study of identical twins. Study-level points and caveats: Conclusions were based on cross-sectional statistical analysis, without following the same donors.

The CDR3 covers 15 residues. Trimming took 5 bases from V and 2 from J, leaving 16 bases between them. Germline V lookup: CDR1 MNHEY, CDR2 SMNVEV (reference sequence). This clonotype was seen more than once but under ten times. Its cognate antigen is unknown. From the 5' RACE reads, TCRdb called clonotypes with MiXCR, one entry per CDR3 protein. The table has roughly 490,000 distinct CDR3 sequences, roughly an eighth seen once. This same sample was also taken into another study, of yellow fever vaccine responses in identical twins.

This clonotype was sampled from a woman younger than 30 in good health. This chain links TRBV27 with TRBJ2-7; D possibly matches TRBD1 or TRBD2 (5 bases each). Material for sequencing was CD4+ T cells sorted from blood. The CDR3 protein is CASSPVGTVTYEQYF. The CDR3 bases are TGTGCCAGCAGTCCCGTCGGGACGGTTACCTACGAGCAGTACTTC.